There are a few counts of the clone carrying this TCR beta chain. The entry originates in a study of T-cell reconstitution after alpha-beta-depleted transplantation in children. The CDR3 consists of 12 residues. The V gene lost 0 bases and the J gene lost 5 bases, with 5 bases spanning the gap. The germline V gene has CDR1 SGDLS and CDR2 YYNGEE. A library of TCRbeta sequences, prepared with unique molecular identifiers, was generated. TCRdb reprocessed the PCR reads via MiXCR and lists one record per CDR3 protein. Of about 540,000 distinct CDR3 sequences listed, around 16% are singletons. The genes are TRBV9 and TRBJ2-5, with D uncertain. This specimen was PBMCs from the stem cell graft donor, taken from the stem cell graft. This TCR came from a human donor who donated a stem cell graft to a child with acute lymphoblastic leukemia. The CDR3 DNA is TGTGCCAGCAGCGTAGACGTTGAGACCCAGTACTTC. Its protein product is CASSVDVETQYF. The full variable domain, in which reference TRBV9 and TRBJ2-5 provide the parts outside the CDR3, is DSGVTQTPKHLITATGQRVTLRCSPRSGDLSVYWYQQSLDQGLQFLIQYYNGEERAKGNILERFSAQQFPDLHSELNLSSLELGDSALYFCASSVDVETQYFGPGTRLLVL.